This T cell receptor (beta chain) comes out of a study of response to subunit inactivated influenza vaccine. TCRdb independently ran MiXCR on the RT-PCR reads; one entry per CDR3 protein. The table records around 530,000 distinct CDR3 sequences, about 15% of them present only once. Study results and caveats: It was the authors' suggestion that each seasonal influenza vaccination recruits few new T cells.

This clonotype was picked up many times. Its specificity is not known. V gave up 6 bases and J gave up 4 bases, with 21 bases separating them. The CDR3 totals 16 residues. The chain couples TRBV12-3 or TRBV12-4 to TRBJ1-1, with a possible D match to TRBD1 (5 bases). This clonotype originated in a man aged 45-69 years who received an inactivated influenza vaccine. Specimen: CD4+ T cells sorted from PBMCs, collected roughly 24 months after vaccination. The CDR3 nucleotides read TGTGCCAGCAGCCTAGTCGGGGGGGGGGATCGCACTGAAGCTTTCTTT. Translating it yields CASSLVGGGDRTEAFF.